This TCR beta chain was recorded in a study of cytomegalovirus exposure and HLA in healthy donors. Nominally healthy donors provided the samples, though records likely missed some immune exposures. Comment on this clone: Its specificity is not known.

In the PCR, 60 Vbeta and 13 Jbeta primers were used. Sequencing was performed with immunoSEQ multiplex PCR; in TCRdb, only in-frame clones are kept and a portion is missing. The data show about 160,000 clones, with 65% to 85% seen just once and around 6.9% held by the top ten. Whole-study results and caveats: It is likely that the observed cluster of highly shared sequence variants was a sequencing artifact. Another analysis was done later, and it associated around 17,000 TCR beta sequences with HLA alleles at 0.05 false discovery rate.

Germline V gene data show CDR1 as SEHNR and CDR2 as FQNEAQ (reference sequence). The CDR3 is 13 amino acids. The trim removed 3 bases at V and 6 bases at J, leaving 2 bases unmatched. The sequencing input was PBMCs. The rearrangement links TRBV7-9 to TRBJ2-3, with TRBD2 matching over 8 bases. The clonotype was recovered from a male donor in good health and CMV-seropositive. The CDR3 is CASSFPGGDTQYF. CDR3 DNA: TGTGCCAGCAGCTTCCCGGGAGGGGATACGCAGTATTTT.